This TCR beta chain was identified in a study of human T cells and chemical hapten exposure. Study-level results: Expanded TCRs made up significantly more big CDR3 similarity clusters than controls did. TCRs exceeding a frequency of 1 in 1000 stayed unchanged under DPC sensitization.

The CDR3 loop spans 16 amino acids. V was shortened by 6 bases and J by 1 base, with 16 bases between the two germline ends. TCRdb re-called the RACE reads through MiXCR, storing one row per CDR3 protein. The data hold roughly 360,000 distinct CDR3 sequences, with 4% to 5.5% observed a single time. Time point in this sample: patch test 1, 2 weeks after DPC sensitization. Treatment denoted: therapeutic diphenylcyclopropenone sensitization with weekly scalp DPC. This clonotype has ten or more counts. Its antigen is currently unknown. This clonotype was obtained from a woman in her fifties or sixties with alopecia areata. Some clones in this sample may be carry-over from other donors' samples. This chain connects TRBV12-3 or TRBV12-4 to TRBJ2-1, with a weak D call TRBD2 (6 bases). Sequencing was performed on whole blood, taken in connection with sensitization to the hapten diphenylcyclopropenone (DPC). CDR3 in DNA: TGTGCCAGCAGGGCTCCTTTAGGAGGGTCCTACAATGAGCAGTTCTTC. Amino acids: CASRAPLGGSYNEQFF.